This passage covers 25 T cell receptor beta chains from one sample sequenced in a study of CD8 T cells in Susac syndrome. With random hexamers, about 0.45 to 1 ug RNA was reverse transcribed. TCRdb recomputed calls from the immunoSEQ multiplex PCR reads with MiXCR, one row per CDR3 protein. Of 150,000 to 190,000 distinct CDR3 sequences in the sample, roughly 95% were seen once. Sequences were obtained from CD4+ T cells from PBMCs. Receptors were obtained from a human donor with Susac syndrome.

The chain joins TRBV12-5 to TRBJ2-1; no firm D call. V was clipped by 0 bases and J by 8 bases, with 8 bases between them. Germline V lookup: CDR1 LGHNT, CDR2 FRNRAP. The CDR3 runs 13 residues. CDR3 DNA: TGTGCTAGTGGTTTGGTAACCATTCATGAGCAGTTCTTC. It translates to CASGLVTIHEQFF.

The J gene is TRBJ1-4, the V gene TRBV29-1; 8 bases are a match to TRBD1. This CDR3 comprises 15 residues. CDR1 SQVTM and CDR2 ANQGSEA come from the germline V gene. The trim removed 5 bases at V and 0 bases at J, leaving 5 bases unmatched. The CDR3 loop reads CSVSQGAATNEKLFF. The CDR3 coding sequence is TGCAGCGTTAGTCAGGGGGCCGCAACTAATGAAAAACTGTTTTTT.

V gene TRBV4-2 combines with J gene TRBJ2-5; D may be TRBD1 or TRBD2 (6 bases each). CDR3 length: 16 residues. The germline V gene has CDR1 LGHNA and CDR2 YNFKEQ. V gave up 0 bases and J gave up 2 bases, with 13 bases separating them. The CDR3 here is CASSQEGGGTQETQYF. Written as DNA, the CDR3 is TGTGCCAGCAGCCAAGAAGGAGGGGGTACGCAAGAGACCCAGTACTTC.

This clonotype was found a few times. This chain links TRBV7-9 with TRBJ2-2, with 7 bases that match TRBD1. The CDR3 has 13 residues. V lost 4 bases to trimming and J lost 6 bases; unmatched junction nucleotides: 2. Germline-derived CDR1 and CDR2 are SEHNR and FQNEAQ (reference sequence). DNA of the CDR3: TGTGCCAGCAGCTCCACAGGGGCCGGGGAGCTGTTTTTT. It codes for CASSSTGAGELFF.

V is TRBV29-1 and J is TRBJ2-3; D uncertain. Deletions cut 5 bases from V and 2 bases from J, with 8 bases between. CDR1 and CDR2 from the germline V gene are SQVTM and ANQGSEA. The CDR3 sequence is 12 residues long. Written as DNA, the CDR3 is TGCAGCGTTTTGAAGTCCACAGATACGCAGTATTTT. As protein: CSVLKSTDTQYF.

The chain couples TRBV2 to TRBJ2-1, with D unresolved. CDR1 and CDR2 (germline): SNHLY, FYNNEI. This CDR3 is 12 amino acids long. Between the trimmed V and J ends, which lost 6 bases and 6 bases, there was a span of 9 bases. CDR3 region: CASSPVGNEQFF. The CDR3 nucleotides read TGTGCCAGCAGCCCGGTAGGCAATGAGCAGTTCTTC.

CDR3 DNA: TGTGCCAGCAGCTTAGTCTCAGCCGGGGCGCCCCAGCATTTT. Protein: CASSLVSAGAPQHF. This sequence joins TRBV7-6 and TRBJ1-5; TRBD1 might be the D (5 bases). CDR1 and CDR2 from the germline V gene are SGHVS and FNYEAQ. V dropped 1 base and J dropped 9 bases, with 13 bases sitting between them. The CDR3 runs to 14 residues.

This clonotype has only one observation. The rearrangement links TRBV29-1 to TRBJ1-2; D not certain. Trimming shortened V by 0 bases and J by 4 bases, and 6 bases separated the two germline ends. The length of the CDR3 is 12 residues. CDR1 and CDR2 from the germline V gene are SQVTM and ANQGSEA. The CDR3 DNA reads TGCAGCGTTGAAGAGGGCCGCTATGGCTACACCTTC. It translates to CSVEEGRYGYTF.

The rearrangement links TRBV23-1 to TRBJ1-2; possibly TRBD1 for D (5 bases). TRBV23-1 is known as an ORF, though its function is uncertain. The V gene lost 4 bases and the J gene lost 7 bases, with 28 bases spanning the gap. The CDR3 has 18 amino acids. DNA for the CDR3: TGCGCCAGCAGTCCCTCTCAGGAACAGGAACGACGCCTGAGTGGCTACACCTTC. As protein: CASSPSQEQERRLSGYTF.

This chain uses TRBV5-1 with TRBJ2-3, with 7 nucleotides matching TRBD1. Germline V gene sequence: CDR1 SGHRS, CDR2 YFSETQ. Trimming at V came to 4 bases and at J to 6 bases, leaving 11 bases not matched to a gene. CDR3 length: 15 amino acids. The CDR3 loop reads CASSPRRTGQDTQYF. CDR3 nucleotide sequence: TGCGCCAGCAGCCCCCGGCGGACAGGTCAGGATACGCAGTATTTT. Complete variable domain (other parts from reference TRBV5-1 and TRBJ2-3): KAGVTQTPRYLIKTRGQQVTLSCSPISGHRSVSWYQQTPGQGLQFLFEYFSETQRNKGNFPGRFSGRQFSNSRSEMNVSTLELGDSALYLCASSPRRTGQDTQYFGPGTRLTVL.

The chain joins TRBV7-2 to TRBJ1-2; TRBD1 is a possible D gene (5 bases). CDR1 is SGHTA and CDR2 is FQGNSA in the germline V gene. This CDR3 spans 15 amino acids. V dropped 2 bases and J dropped 5 bases, with 15 bases sitting between them. The CDR3 region is CASSLRPGPPYGYTF. The DNA of the CDR3 is TGTGCCAGCAGCTTACGTCCGGGGCCACCGTATGGCTACACCTTC. Full variable domain (missing parts from reference TRBV7-2 and TRBJ1-2): GAGVSQSPSNKVTEKGKDVELRCDPISGHTALYWYRQSLGQGLEFLIYFQGNSAPDKSGLPSDRFSAERTGGSVSTLTIQRTQQEDSAVYLCASSLRPGPPYGYTFGSGTRLTVV.

This chain connects TRBV12-3 or TRBV12-4 to TRBJ2-7; TRBD2 matches at 8 bases. This CDR3 has 15 residues. The J segment lost 2 bases and the V segment lost 5 bases, leaving 8 bases of the junction unmatched. The CDR3 region has the DNA TGTGCCAGCAGTAGTCAGGCGGGGGGCACCTACGAGCAGTACTTC. Its translation is CASSSQAGGTYEQYF.

This chain links TRBV29-1 with TRBJ1-1; no reliable D call. Germline loops: CDR1 SQVTM, CDR2 ANQGSEA. The CDR3 is 14 residues long. The V gene lost 4 bases and the J gene lost 4 bases, with 16 bases spanning the gap. CDR3 sequence: CSVVLGNWGTEAFF. In nucleotides, the CDR3 is TGCAGCGTTGTTCTGGGGAACTGGGGCACTGAAGCTTTCTTT.

This clonotype was observed a single time. The chain uses TRBV20-1 and TRBJ2-1, with 8 nucleotides matching TRBD1. CDR3 length equals 14 residues. CDR1 is DFQATT, CDR2 SNEGSKA, per germline (reference sequence). J lost 2 bases, V lost 6 bases, and 6 bases had no gene match. CDR3 DNA sequence: TGCAGTGCCCGCGGACAGGGTACCTACAATGAGCAGTTCTTC. Protein: CSARGQGTYNEQFF.

The chain is built from TRBV5-6 and TRBJ2-2; D call uncertain. V lost 4 bases to trimming and J lost 4 bases, with 11 bases between them. Germline loops: CDR1 SGHDT, CDR2 YYEEEE. CDR3 length: 14 residues. The CDR3 loop reads CASSPPVGTGELFF. Here the CDR3 DNA reads TGTGCCAGCAGCCCCCCCGTAGGCACCGGGGAGCTGTTTTTT.

This rearrangement joins TRBV10-3 to TRBJ2-1; D may match TRBD1 or TRBD2 (5 bases each). Germline V gene lookup returns CDR1 ENHRY and CDR2 SYGVKD. Deletions cut 9 bases from V and 5 bases from J, with 14 bases between. The CDR3 is 13 amino acids. Here the CDR3 DNA reads TGTGCCATACAAAAGGGGACCCACAATGAGCAGTTCTTC. This encodes CAIQKGTHNEQFF.

This clonotype was detected only a few times. The rearrangement uses TRBV13 and TRBJ2-7; tentative D call: TRBD2 (5 bases). V was clipped by 5 bases and J by 9 bases, with 23 bases between them. CDR1 and CDR2 from the germline V gene are PRHDT and FYEKMQ (reference sequence). The CDR3 spans 15 residues. The chain's CDR3 is CASSDRSTQTAGQYF. The CDR3 nucleotides are TGTGCCAGCAGCGATCGTTCCACACAGACGGCGGGGCAGTACTTC.

V gene TRBV12-3 or TRBV12-4 combines with J gene TRBJ2-6, with 7 bases aligning to TRBD1. CDR3 length equals 17 residues. Trimming took 7 bases from V and 0 from J; bases not matched to a gene: 9. The CDR3 sequence is CASKAGTVTSGANVLTF. Written as DNA, the CDR3 is TGTGCCAGCAAAGCCGGGACAGTGACCTCTGGGGCCAACGTCCTGACTTTC.

The chain couples TRBV25-1 to TRBJ2-5; 7 nucleotides align to TRBD2. The junction had 15 bases not matched to a gene; V was cut back by 7 bases and J by 13 bases. CDR3 length: 13 residues. The germline gives CDR1 MGHDK, CDR2 SYGVNS. In DNA, the CDR3 is TGTGCCAGCAACCCCCCGGGAGGCAGCGAGGCGTACTTC. It encodes CASNPPGGSEAYF. Variable domain in full (rest from reference TRBV25-1 and TRBJ2-5): EADIYQTPRYLVIGTGKKITLECSQTMGHDKMYWYQQDPGMELHLIHYSYGVNSTEKGDLSSESTVSRIRTEHFPLTLESARPSHTSQYLCASNPPGGSEAYFGPGTRLLVL.

The V gene is TRBV9, the J gene TRBJ2-4; 7 bases are shared with TRBD1. V was pared by 2 bases and J by 1 base, with 3 bases of the junction left unmatched. Looked up from germline, CDR1 is SGDLS and CDR2 is YYNGEE. The CDR3 length is 15 residues. CDR3 nucleotides: TGTGCCAGCAGCGTTTCGGACAGGGCCAAAAACATTCAGTACTTC. Translating gives CASSVSDRAKNIQYF.

The genes are TRBV6-6 and TRBJ2-3; D possibly corresponds to TRBD2 (5 bases). This CDR3 contains 13 residues. V lost 6 bases to trimming and J lost 8 bases, with 15 bases between them. Germline V gene lookup returns CDR1 MNHNY and CDR2 SVGAGI (reference sequence). The CDR3 bases are TGTGCCAGCAGGCCGAATAGCGCTGCTACGCAGTATTTT. As protein: CASRPNSAATQYF.

This clonotype was found once. This chain connects TRBV11-2 to TRBJ2-5; 7 positions match TRBD1. The V segment lost 0 bases and the J segment 5 bases; nucleotides outside the gene matches: 3. The CDR3 runs to 14 residues. CDR1 and CDR2 from the germline V gene are SGHAT and FQNNGV. CDR3 sequence (DNA): TGTGCCAGCAGCTTAGATCACAGGGGTGAGACCCAGTACTTC. This encodes CASSLDHRGETQYF.

The J gene is TRBJ1-2, the V gene TRBV6-4, with D unresolved. With 1 base removed from V and 4 bases from J, the gap between germline ends came to 1 base. Germline V lookup: CDR1 MRHNA, CDR2 SNTAGT. CDR3 size: 11 residues. CDR3 in DNA: TGTGCCAGCAGTGACTGCTATGGCTACACCTTC. Translating it yields CASSDCYGYTF.

The gene calls are TRBV20-1 and TRBJ2-7; TRBD1 might be the D (5 bases). This CDR3 region has 11 residues. The V and J ends lost 5 bases and 4 bases respectively, with 9 bases between them. Germline CDR1 is DFQATT and CDR2 is SNEGSKA (reference sequence). The CDR3 loop reads CSAADRYEQYF. Written as DNA, the CDR3 is TGCAGTGCTGCAGACAGATACGAGCAGTACTTC.

The rearrangement joins TRBV2 to TRBJ2-5; D remains ambiguous. V was trimmed by 5 bases and J by 5 bases, leaving 6 bases between them. This CDR3 is 11 amino acids long. Germline V gene data show CDR1 as SNHLY and CDR2 as FYNNEI. CDR3 protein: CASSLTETQYF. The CDR3, as DNA: TGTGCCAGCAGTCTCACGGAGACCCAGTACTTC.